This TCR beta chain was retrieved from a study of T cell responses to AZD1222 COVID-19 vaccine. Assay: immunoSEQ multiplex PCR; the TCRdb copy retains only in-frame clones and omits some. The table lists approximately 150,000 clones, roughly 88% of them singletons. Trimming pared 0 bases from V and 3 bases from J, leaving 14 bases between. The CDR3 has 16 residues. The germline V gene encodes CDR1 LGHNA and CDR2 YSLEER. With respect to this clone: What it binds is unknown.

General observations from the study: Recipients of two AZD1222 doses showed rising Spike-specific TCR breadth and depth.

The TCR was taken from an adult who received the AZD1222 COVID-19 vaccine. The rearrangement uses TRBV4-3 and TRBJ1-1, with D maybe TRBD1 (5 bases). The sequenced sample was peripheral blood, obtained 28 days after the second AZD1222 dose. CDR3 region: CASSQDRWGPDTEAFF. The DNA for the CDR3 is TGCGCCAGCAGCCAAGACCGATGGGGCCCGGACACTGAAGCTTTCTTT.